The 5 T cell receptor beta chains given below trace back to one sample, sequenced in a study of radiation and T cells in renal cell carcinoma. The treatment: 15 Gy SBRT to primary tumor, nephrectomy 4 weeks later. This table comes from immunoSEQ multiplex PCR, and its TCRdb copy is limited to in-frame clones, with some not included. This sample yields over 15,000 clones, of which 60% to 75% are seen a single time; 9.5% to 15% belongs to the top ten. This material consisted of tumor tissue, taken from a patient whose treatment included radiotherapy and nephrectomy. The receptor source for this set is a woman aged 70-85 years with renal cell carcinoma.

V gene TRBV7-2 combines with J gene TRBJ1-2; D uncertain. The CDR3 is 14 residues long. Deletions cut 3 bases from V and 0 bases from J, with 8 bases between. Per germline, CDR1 SGHTA and CDR2 FQGNSA. Here the CDR3 reads CASSLTSANYGYTF. CDR3 nucleotide sequence: TGTGCCAGCAGCTTGACGTCCGCTAACTATGGCTACACCTTC. The full variable domain, rest sourced from reference TRBV7-2 and TRBJ1-2, is GAGVSQSPSNKVTEKGKDVELRCDPISGHTALYWYRQSLGQGLEFLIYFQGNSAPDKSGLPSDRFSAERTGGSVSTLTIQRTQQEDSAVYLCASSLTSANYGYTFGSGTRLTVV.

This chain connects TRBV9 to TRBJ1-3; 9 nucleotides agree with TRBD1. This CDR3 spans 16 amino acids. With V trimmed by 4 bases and J by 0 bases, 5 bases remained unmatched. Germline-derived CDR1 and CDR2 are SGDLS and YYNGEE. The DNA for the CDR3 is TGTGCCAGCAGCCTGGACAGGGGAATCTCTGGAAACACCATATATTTT. Its protein product is CASSLDRGISGNTIYF. Filled out from reference TRBV9 and TRBJ1-3, the complete variable domain reads DSGVTQTPKHLITATGQRVTLRCSPRSGDLSVYWYQQSLDQGLQFLIQYYNGEERAKGNILERFSAQQFPDLHSELNLSSLELGDSALYFCASSLDRGISGNTIYFGEGSWLTVV.

The rearrangement links TRBV7-3 to TRBJ2-1, with 10 positions matching TRBD2. Germline lookup yields CDR1 SGHTA and CDR2 FQGTGA. J was trimmed by 9 bases and V by 4 bases; bases with no gene match: 12. The CDR3 has 16 residues. The CDR3 DNA reads TGTGCCAGCAGCTCGACCCGACTAGCGGGTTTTACTGAGCAGTTCTTC. Amino acids: CASSSTRLAGFTEQFF.

The chain links TRBV2 to TRBJ1-5; unclear D gene. The CDR3 sequence is 12 residues long. Germline lookup yields CDR1 SNHLY and CDR2 FYNNEI. With 7 bases removed from V and 5 bases from J, the gap between germline ends came to 9 bases. CDR3 nucleotides: TGTGCCAGCAAGGAGGGCGATCAGCCCCAGCATTTT. Translation: CASKEGDQPQHF.

The chain is built from TRBV28 and TRBJ1-5, with 9 bases that match TRBD1. Trimming took 6 bases from V and 1 from J; bases not matched to a gene: 4. The germline V gene encodes CDR1 MDHEN and CDR2 SYDVKM. The CDR3 is made up of 15 amino acids. This CDR3 reads CASRTGGVSNQPQHF. The CDR3 nucleotides read TGTGCCAGCAGGACAGGGGGAGTGAGCAATCAGCCCCAGCATTTT.